A selection of T cell receptor beta chains follows, all from one sample in a study of response to subunit inactivated influenza vaccine. Using its own MiXCR run on the RT-PCR reads, TCRdb lists one record per CDR3 protein. The data show roughly 500,000 distinct CDR3 sequences, about 15% seen once. Sequencing was performed on CD4+ T cells sorted from PBMCs, taken less than 30 months after vaccination. These receptors were collected from a man between 45 and 75 years old who received an inactivated influenza vaccine. The CDR3 runs from the conserved cysteine through the conserved F or W. The D gene is left open where the match is weak. The size field is filled for only some rows; it gives once, few, many or a size class.

V gene	clone size	D gene	J gene	CDR3 protein	CDR3 DNA
TRBV3-1	-	-	TRBJ1-2	CASSQGLWGKRGYTF	TGTGCCAGCAGCCAAGGACTATGGGGGAAGCGCGGCTACACCTTC
TRBV6-2/TRBV6-3	many	-	TRBJ1-2	CASSYMGALGKPPAYGYTF	TGTGCCAGCAGTTACATGGGGGCGCTCGGGAAACCGCCGGCCTATGGCTACACCTTC
TRBV28	-	TRBD1	TRBJ2-7	CASSSDRTGGSYEQYF	TGTGCCAGCAGTTCCGACCGGACAGGGGGCTCCTACGAGCAGTACTTC
TRBV11-2	-	TRBD1	TRBJ2-7	CASSKDRVGYEQYF	TGTGCCAGCAGCAAGGACAGGGTAGGGTACGAGCAGTACTTC
TRBV27	-	-	TRBJ2-6	CASSLSARGHSGANVLTF	TGTGCCAGCAGTTTATCCGCCAGGGGCCACTCTGGGGCCAACGTCCTGACTTTC
TRBV29-1	-	TRBD1	TRBJ1-2	CSVEVKGTGVGYTF	TGCAGCGTTGAAGTTAAAGGGACAGGGGTTGGCTACACCTTC
TRBV15	-	-	TRBJ1-2	CATSSGVFGDYGYTF	TGTGCCACCAGCTCGGGAGTCTTTGGTGACTATGGCTACACCTTC
TRBV12-3/TRBV12-4	many	TRBD1	TRBJ2-7	CASSRPDRASYEQYF	TGTGCCAGCAGTAGACCGGACAGGGCTTCGTACGAGCAGTACTTC
TRBV20-1	few	TRBD2	TRBJ2-3	CSANGLAGGESTDTQYF	TGCAGTGCTAATGGGCTAGCGGGGGGCGAAAGCACAGATACGCAGTATTTT
TRBV15	few	-	TRBJ2-7	CATSTYPPYEQYF	TGTGCCACCAGCACATACCCGCCCTACGAGCAGTACTTC
TRBV4-1	once	-	TRBJ1-1	CASSQEISGNTEAFF	TGCGCCAGCAGCCAAGAAATTTCCGGGAACACTGAAGCTTTCTTT
TRBV9	-	-	TRBJ1-4	CASSVDQGRGKLFF	TGTGCCAGCAGCGTAGACCAGGGGCGCGGAAAACTGTTTTTT
TRBV25-1	few	TRBD1	TRBJ2-1	CASTPDRGTYNEQFF	TGTGCCAGCACCCCGGACAGGGGCACCTACAATGAGCAGTTCTTC
TRBV3-1	few	-	TRBJ2-3	CASSQAKTSTDTQYF	TGTGCCAGCAGCCAAGCAAAAACTAGCACAGATACGCAGTATTTT
TRBV10-3	-	-	TRBJ1-5	CAISAGATQNQPQHF	TGTGCCATCAGTGCCGGGGCCACCCAGAATCAGCCCCAGCATTTT
TRBV5-5	-	-	TRBJ1-5	CARGPGGDQPQHF	TGTGCCAGGGGCCCCGGGGGCGATCAGCCCCAGCATTTT
TRBV20-1	-	TRBD2	TRBJ2-1	CSAREGGTSGYNEQFF	TGCAGTGCTAGAGAAGGGGGGACTAGCGGCTACAATGAGCAGTTCTTC
TRBV5-1	many	TRBD1	TRBJ2-5	CASSPGTGQETQYF	TGCGCCAGCAGCCCTGGGACAGGCCAAGAGACCCAGTACTTC
TRBV3-1	few	TRBD1	TRBJ1-2	CASSNRDRPSKGYTF	TGTGCCAGCAGCAACCGGGACAGACCTAGTAAGGGCTACACCTTC
TRBV7-2	few	-	TRBJ2-1	CASSSPPSSYNEQFF	TGTGCCAGCAGCTCCCCCCCTAGCTCCTACAATGAGCAGTTCTTC
TRBV30	-	-	TRBJ2-3	CAWSRGHPDTQYF	TGTGCCTGGAGTCGGGGACACCCCGATACGCAGTATTTT
TRBV7-9	-	-	TRBJ2-1	CASASVSNEQFF	TGTGCCAGCGCCAGCGTTTCGAATGAGCAGTTCTTC
TRBV28	few	-	TRBJ1-4	CASSLVQNEKLFF	TGTGCCAGCAGTTTAGTACAGAATGAAAAACTGTTTTTT
TRBV3-1	many	-	TRBJ2-7	CASSQDRGQSSYEQYF	TGTGCCAGCAGCCAAGATCGGGGCCAGAGCTCCTACGAGCAGTACTTC
TRBV7-2	few	-	TRBJ2-3	CASSRGPPGTDTQYF	TGTGCCAGCAGCCGCGGACCACCAGGCACAGATACGCAGTATTTT
TRBV20-1	few	-	TRBJ2-7	CSARDQRYIYEQYF	TGCAGTGCTAGAGATCAGAGATACATCTACGAGCAGTACTTC
TRBV10-3	many	TRBD1	TRBJ2-7	CAIKKPGQGAWEQYF	TGTGCCATCAAGAAACCGGGACAGGGGGCATGGGAGCAGTACTTC
TRBV20-1	-	TRBD2	TRBJ2-3	CSASLAGVDTQYF	TGCAGTGCTAGCCTAGCGGGAGTAGATACGCAGTATTTT
TRBV20-1	-	TRBD2	TRBJ2-1	CSARDPGTSDHNEQFF	TGCAGTGCTAGAGACCCCGGGACTAGCGACCACAATGAGCAGTTCTTC
TRBV24-1	-	-	TRBJ2-5	CATSVVGIETQYF	TGTGCCACCAGTGTTGTGGGAATAGAGACCCAGTACTTC
TRBV20-1	-	TRBD2	TRBJ2-5	CSAREARGRVLETQYF	TGCAGTGCTAGAGAGGCTCGCGGGAGGGTTCTCGAGACCCAGTACTTC
TRBV15	-	-	TRBJ2-5	CATSRDSYWREETQYF	TGTGCCACCAGCAGAGATTCGTATTGGAGAGAAGAGACCCAGTACTTC
TRBV7-2	-	TRBD1	TRBJ2-1	CASSLEGTGSYNEQFF	TGTGCCAGCAGCTTAGAAGGGACAGGCTCCTACAATGAGCAGTTCTTC
TRBV20-1	few	-	TRBJ2-3	CSGFLEGTQYF	TGCAGTGGGTTCTTGGAGGGTACGCAGTATTTT
TRBV20-1	-	-	TRBJ1-4	CSTGPGREKLFF	TGCAGTACTGGACCCGGAAGGGAAAAACTGTTTTTT
TRBV28	few	-	TRBJ2-1	CASRPIWSSYNEQFF	TGTGCCAGCAGACCTATATGGAGCTCCTACAATGAGCAGTTCTTC
TRBV28	-	-	TRBJ2-1	CASSRPREGEQFF	TGTGCCAGCAGTCGACCCAGAGAGGGCGAGCAGTTCTTC
TRBV5-1	many	TRBD2	TRBJ2-7	CASSLQGLAGGGEQYF	TGCGCCAGCAGCTTACAAGGACTAGCGGGAGGTGGCGAGCAGTACTTC
TRBV2	few	-	TRBJ2-7	CASERGSYEQYF	TGTGCCAGCGAAAGGGGCTCCTACGAGCAGTACTTC